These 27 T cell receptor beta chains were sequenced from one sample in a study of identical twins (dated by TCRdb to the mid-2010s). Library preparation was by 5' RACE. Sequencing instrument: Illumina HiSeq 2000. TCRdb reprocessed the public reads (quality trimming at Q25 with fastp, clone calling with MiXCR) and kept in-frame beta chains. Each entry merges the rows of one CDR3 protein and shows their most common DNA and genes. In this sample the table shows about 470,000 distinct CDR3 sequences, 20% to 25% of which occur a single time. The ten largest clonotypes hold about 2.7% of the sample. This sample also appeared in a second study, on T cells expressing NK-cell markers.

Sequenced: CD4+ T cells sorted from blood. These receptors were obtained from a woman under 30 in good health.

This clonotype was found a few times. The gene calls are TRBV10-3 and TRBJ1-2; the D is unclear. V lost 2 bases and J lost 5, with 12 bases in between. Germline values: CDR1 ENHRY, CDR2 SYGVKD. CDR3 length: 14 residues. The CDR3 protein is CAISEPPMGYGYTF. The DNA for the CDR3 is TGTGCCATCAGTGAGCCTCCGATGGGGTATGGCTACACCTTC.

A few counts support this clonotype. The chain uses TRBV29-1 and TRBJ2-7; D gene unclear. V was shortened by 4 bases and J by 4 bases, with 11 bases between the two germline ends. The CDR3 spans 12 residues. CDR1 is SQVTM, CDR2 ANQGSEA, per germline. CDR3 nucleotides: TGCAGCGTTGTCGGCCCGACGTACGAGCAGTACTTC. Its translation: CSVVGPTYEQYF.

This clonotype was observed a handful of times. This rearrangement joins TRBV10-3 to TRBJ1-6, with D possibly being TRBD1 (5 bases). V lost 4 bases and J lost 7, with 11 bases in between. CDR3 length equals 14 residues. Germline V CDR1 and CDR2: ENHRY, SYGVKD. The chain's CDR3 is CAISVGPTNSPLHF. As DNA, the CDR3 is TGTGCCATCAGTGTGGGACCGACCAATTCACCCCTCCACTTT.

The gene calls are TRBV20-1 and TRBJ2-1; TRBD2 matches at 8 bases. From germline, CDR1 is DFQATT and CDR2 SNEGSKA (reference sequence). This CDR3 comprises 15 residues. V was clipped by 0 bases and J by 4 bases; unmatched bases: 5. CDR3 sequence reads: CSARDKSGGYNEQFF. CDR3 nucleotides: TGCAGTGCTAGAGATAAAAGCGGGGGATACAATGAGCAGTTCTTC.

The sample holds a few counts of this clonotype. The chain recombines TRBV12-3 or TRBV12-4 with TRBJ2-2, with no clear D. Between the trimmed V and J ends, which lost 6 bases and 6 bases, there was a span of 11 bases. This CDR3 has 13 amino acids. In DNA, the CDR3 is TGTGCCAGCAGCATCTTGGCTCCCGGGGAGCTGTTTTTT. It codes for CASSILAPGELFF.

CDR3 in DNA: TGTGCCAGCCTCCGACAAGGACAAGGGAACACTGAAGCTTTCTTT. This sequence encodes CASLRQGQGNTEAFF. The chain uses TRBV7-3 and TRBJ1-1; TRBD1 might be the D (5 bases). The CDR3 covers 15 residues. Trimming shortened V by 8 bases and J by 1 base, and 17 bases separated the two germline ends. CDR1 and CDR2 from the germline V gene are SGHTA and FQGTGA.

The CDR3 is CASSQRLAGVYIPETQYF. CDR3 coding DNA: TGTGCCAGCAGCCAAAGACTAGCGGGAGTCTATATTCCAGAGACCCAGTACTTC. The chain has TRBV14 and TRBJ2-5; 12 bases map to TRBD2. Trimming took 2 bases from V and 4 from J; bases not matched to a gene: 11. This CDR3 is 18 amino acids long. In germline, CDR1 is SGHDN, CDR2 FVKESK.

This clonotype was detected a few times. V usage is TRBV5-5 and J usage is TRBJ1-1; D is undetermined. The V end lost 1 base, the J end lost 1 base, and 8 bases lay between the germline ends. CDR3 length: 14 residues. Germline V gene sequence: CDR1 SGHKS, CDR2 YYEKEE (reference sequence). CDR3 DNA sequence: TGTGCCAGCAGCTTGAGGCACCAGAACACTGAAGCTTTCTTT. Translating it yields CASSLRHQNTEAFF.

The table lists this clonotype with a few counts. The CDR3 nucleotides read TGTGCCAGCAGTCGGGACGGGAAAGGAGATACGCAGTATTTT. Translation gives CASSRDGKGDTQYF. The rearrangement uses TRBV2 and TRBJ2-3, with D perhaps TRBD1 or TRBD2 (5 bases each). The germline V gene has CDR1 SNHLY and CDR2 FYNNEI. V dropped 5 bases and J dropped 5 bases, with 14 bases sitting between them. This CDR3 contains 14 residues. The entire variable domain, with the rest obtained from reference TRBV2 and TRBJ2-3, is as follows: EPEVTQTPSHQVTQMGQEVILRCVPISNHLYFYWYRQILGQKVEFLVSFYNNEISEKSEIFDDQFSVERPDGSNFTLKIRSTKLEDSAMYFCASSRDGKGDTQYFGPGTRLTVL.

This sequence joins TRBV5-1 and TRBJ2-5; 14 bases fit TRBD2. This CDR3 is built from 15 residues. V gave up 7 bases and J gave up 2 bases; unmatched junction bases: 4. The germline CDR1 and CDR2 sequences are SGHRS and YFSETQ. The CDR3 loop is CASGLAGGPQETQYF. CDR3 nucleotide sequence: TGCGCCAGCGGACTAGCGGGGGGCCCACAAGAGACCCAGTACTTC.

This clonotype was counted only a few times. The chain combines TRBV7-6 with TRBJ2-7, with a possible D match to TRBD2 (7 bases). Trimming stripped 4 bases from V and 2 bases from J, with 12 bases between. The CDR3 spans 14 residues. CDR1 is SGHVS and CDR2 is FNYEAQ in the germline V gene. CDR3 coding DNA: TGTGCCAGCAGCTCGGGGGGCGATACCTACGAGCAGTACTTC. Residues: CASSSGGDTYEQYF.

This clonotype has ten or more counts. The CDR3 region has the DNA TGTGCCAGCAGCCAGGCTACCGGGACAGAGTCCTACGAGCAGTACTTC. It specifies CASSQATGTESYEQYF. This rearrangement joins TRBV3-1 to TRBJ2-7, with 7 bases that match TRBD1. Germline trimming cut 3 bases from V and 1 base from J; bases unmatched to any gene: 9. CDR1 and CDR2 from the germline V gene are LGHDT and YNNKEL (reference sequence). The CDR3 contains 16 residues.

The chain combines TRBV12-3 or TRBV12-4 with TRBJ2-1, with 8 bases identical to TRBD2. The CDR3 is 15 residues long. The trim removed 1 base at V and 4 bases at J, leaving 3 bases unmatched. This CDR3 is CASSLGGGIYNEQFF. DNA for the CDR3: TGTGCCAGCAGTTTAGGCGGGGGGATTTACAATGAGCAGTTCTTC.

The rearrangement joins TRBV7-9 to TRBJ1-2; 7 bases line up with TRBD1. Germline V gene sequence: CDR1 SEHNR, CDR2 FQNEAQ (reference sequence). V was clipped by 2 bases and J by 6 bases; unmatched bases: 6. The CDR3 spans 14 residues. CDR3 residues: CASSLSGQGDGYTF. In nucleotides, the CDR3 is TGTGCCAGCAGCTTATCGGGCCAGGGGGATGGCTACACCTTC.

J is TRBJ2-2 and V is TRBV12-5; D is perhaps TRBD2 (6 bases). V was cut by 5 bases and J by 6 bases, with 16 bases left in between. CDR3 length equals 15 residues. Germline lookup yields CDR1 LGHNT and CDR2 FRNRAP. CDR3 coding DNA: TGTGCTAGTGGTCTGGGACTTACAGAACCCGGGGAGCTGTTTTTT. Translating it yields CASGLGLTEPGELFF.

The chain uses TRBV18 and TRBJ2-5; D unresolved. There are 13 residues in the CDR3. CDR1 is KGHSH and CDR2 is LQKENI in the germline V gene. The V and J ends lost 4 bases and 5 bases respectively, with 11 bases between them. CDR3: CASSRPPTETQYF. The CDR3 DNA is TGTGCCAGCTCACGCCCTCCGACGGAGACCCAGTACTTC.

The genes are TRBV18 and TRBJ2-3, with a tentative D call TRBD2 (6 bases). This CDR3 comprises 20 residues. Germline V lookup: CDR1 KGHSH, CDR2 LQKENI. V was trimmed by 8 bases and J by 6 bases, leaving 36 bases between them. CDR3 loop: CASTRRGGGRSGSVADTQYF. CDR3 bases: TGTGCCAGCACCCGTCGTGGGGGAGGTCGCTCGGGCTCGGTGGCGGATACGCAGTATTTT. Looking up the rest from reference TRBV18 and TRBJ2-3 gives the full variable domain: NAGVMQNPRHLVRRRGQEARLRCSPMKGHSHVYWYRQLPEEGLKFMVYLQKENIIDESGMPKERFSAEFPKEGPSILRIQQVVRGDSAAYFCASTRRGGGRSGSVADTQYFGPGTRLTVL.

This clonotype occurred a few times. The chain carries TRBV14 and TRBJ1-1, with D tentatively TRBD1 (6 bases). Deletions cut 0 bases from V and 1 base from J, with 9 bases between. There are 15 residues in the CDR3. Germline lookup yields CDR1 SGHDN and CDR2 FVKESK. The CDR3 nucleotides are TGTGCCAGCAGCCAAGATTTCAGGGGGAACACTGAAGCTTTCTTT. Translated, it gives CASSQDFRGNTEAFF.

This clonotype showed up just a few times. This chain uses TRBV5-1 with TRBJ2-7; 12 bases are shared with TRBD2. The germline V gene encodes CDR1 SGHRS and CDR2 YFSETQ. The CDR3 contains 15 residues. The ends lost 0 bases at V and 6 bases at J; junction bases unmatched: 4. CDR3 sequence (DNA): TGCGCCAGCAGCTTGGGACTAGCGGGAGCCCGCGAGCAGTACTTC. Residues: CASSLGLAGAREQYF.

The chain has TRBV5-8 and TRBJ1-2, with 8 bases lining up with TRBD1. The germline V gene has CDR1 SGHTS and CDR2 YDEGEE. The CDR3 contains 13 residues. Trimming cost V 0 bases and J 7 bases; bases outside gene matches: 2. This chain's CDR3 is CASSLGQGLGYTF. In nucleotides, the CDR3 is TGTGCCAGCAGCTTGGGACAGGGGCTTGGCTACACCTTC. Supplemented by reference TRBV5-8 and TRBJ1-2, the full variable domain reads EAGVTQSPTHLIKTRGQQATLRCSPISGHTSVYWYQQALGLGLQFLLWYDEGEERNRGNFPPRFSGRQFPNYSSELNVNALELEDSALYLCASSLGQGLGYTFGSGTRLTVV.

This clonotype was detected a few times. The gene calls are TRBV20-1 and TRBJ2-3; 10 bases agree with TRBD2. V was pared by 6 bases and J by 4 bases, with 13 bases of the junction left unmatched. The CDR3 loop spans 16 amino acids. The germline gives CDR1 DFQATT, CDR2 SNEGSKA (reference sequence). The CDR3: CSAITGLAGEADTQYF. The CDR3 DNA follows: TGCAGTGCCATCACCGGGCTAGCGGGGGAGGCAGATACGCAGTATTTT.

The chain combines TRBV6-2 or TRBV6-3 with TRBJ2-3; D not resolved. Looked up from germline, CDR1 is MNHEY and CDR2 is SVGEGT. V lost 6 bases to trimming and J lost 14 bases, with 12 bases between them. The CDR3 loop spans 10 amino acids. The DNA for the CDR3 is TGTGCCAGCAGGACATCAGTTCCGTATTTT. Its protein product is CASRTSVPYF.

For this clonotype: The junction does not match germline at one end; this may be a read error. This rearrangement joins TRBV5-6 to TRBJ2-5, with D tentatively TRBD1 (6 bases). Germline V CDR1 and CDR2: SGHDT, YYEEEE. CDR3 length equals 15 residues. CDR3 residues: CARSFKGRGMETQYF. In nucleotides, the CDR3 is TGTGCCAGGAGCTTCAAAGGCAGGGGTATGGAGACCCAGTACTTC.

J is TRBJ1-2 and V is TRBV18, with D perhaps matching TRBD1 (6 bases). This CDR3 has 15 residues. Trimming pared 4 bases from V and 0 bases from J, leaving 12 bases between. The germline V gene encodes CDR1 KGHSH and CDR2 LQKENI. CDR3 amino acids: CASSRQQGSNYGYTF. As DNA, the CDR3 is TGTGCCAGCTCACGCCAACAGGGCTCTAACTATGGCTACACCTTC.

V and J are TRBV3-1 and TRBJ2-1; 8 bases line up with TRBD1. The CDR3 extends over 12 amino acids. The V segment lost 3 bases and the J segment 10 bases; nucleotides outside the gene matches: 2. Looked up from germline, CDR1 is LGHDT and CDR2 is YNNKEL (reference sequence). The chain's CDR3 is CASSHGQGEQFF. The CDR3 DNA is TGTGCCAGCAGCCATGGACAGGGCGAGCAGTTCTTC.

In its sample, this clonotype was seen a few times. The CDR3 DNA follows: TGTGCCAGCAAAACAACGGGGTCGCATGAAAAACTGTTTTTT. It specifies CASKTTGSHEKLFF. The V and J genes are TRBV12-3 or TRBV12-4 and TRBJ1-4, with D unclear. CDR3 size: 14 residues. V lost 7 bases and J lost 6, with 15 bases in between.

The CDR3 DNA sequence: TGTGCCAGCAGCGACTTTCCGCGGGGGGGCACGGAGACCCAGTACTTC. It translates to CASSDFPRGGTETQYF. The chain links TRBV9 to TRBJ2-5, with 9 nucleotides matching TRBD2. V trimming: 3 bases; J trimming: 5 bases; junction bases outside the gene matches: 11. The CDR3 is 16 residues long. The germline CDR1 and CDR2 sequences are SGDLS and YYNGEE.